Each of the 26 T cell receptor beta chains below was sequenced from the same sample in a study of monozygotic twins with inflammatory bowel disease. TCRdb re-called the 5' RACE reads; one entry per CDR3 protein, DNA not given. The sample yields roughly 330,000 distinct CDR3 sequences, of which the top ten take up 2% to 2.5%. The sequencing sample was made of blood. All receptors come from a human donor with ulcerative colitis or Crohn's disease, or a healthy co-twin of an affected twin (not recorded which).

The rearrangement joins TRBV7-9 to TRBJ2-7; TCRdb calls TRBD1, which cannot be checked without DNA. This CDR3 is 12 amino acids long. Germline values: CDR1 SEHNR, CDR2 FQNEAQ (reference sequence). CDR3 residues: CASSFEPGHQYF. Full variable domain (remainder filled in from reference TRBV7-9 and TRBJ2-7): DTGVSQNPRHKITKRGQNVTFRCDPISEHNRLYWYRQTLGQGPEFLTYFQNEAQLEKSRLLSDRFSAERPKGSFSTLEIQRTEQGDSAMYLCASSFEPGHQYFGPGTRLTVT.

CDR3 sequence reads: CAISESPFWDEQFF. The chain links TRBV10-3 to TRBJ2-1. CDR1 ENHRY and CDR2 SYGVKD come from the germline V gene. The CDR3 loop spans 14 amino acids.

V and J are TRBV11-2 and TRBJ1-2; the TRBD1 assignment by TCRdb is unverifiable without DNA. The CDR3 contains 15 residues. Germline assignment: CDR1 SGHAT and CDR2 FQNNGV. The CDR3 spells CASSLDTGRSYGYTF. The whole variable domain, remainder taken from reference TRBV11-2 and TRBJ1-2, is EAGVAQSPRYKIIEKRQSVAFWCNPISGHATLYWYQQILGQGPKLLIQFQNNGVVDDSQLPKDRFSAERLKGVDSTLKIQPAKLEDSAVYLCASSLDTGRSYGYTFGSGTRLTVV.

The chain has TRBV29-1 and TRBJ2-3; without DNA, the TCRdb call of TRBD2 cannot be checked. Germline lookup yields CDR1 SQVTM and CDR2 ANQGSEA. The CDR3 runs to 14 residues. This CDR3 is CSVESGRGADTQYF.

This chain joins TRBV21-1 and TRBJ1-2; TCRdb outputs TRBD1, but without DNA this stays unchecked. TRBV21-1 is marked as a pseudogene. The CDR3 length is 16 residues. CDR3 residues: CASSPPSRGSGYGYTF.

The rearrangement links TRBV12-3 or TRBV12-4 to TRBJ2-7; the D gene TCRdb calls, TRBD2, cannot be checked with no DNA. The CDR3 has 15 residues. CDR3: CASRGGQGQTHEQYF.

The chain joins TRBV6-7 to TRBJ2-7; absent DNA, TCRdb's TRBD1 call cannot be checked. TRBV6-7 has ORF status, its function being uncertain. This CDR3 spans 14 amino acids. The CDR3: CASSWHPGTDEQYF.

The rearrangement joins TRBV20-1 to TRBJ2-1; TCRdb's assignment of TRBD2 cannot be checked, as there is no DNA. The germline V gene encodes CDR1 DFQATT and CDR2 SNEGSKA (reference sequence). The CDR3 spans 17 residues. CDR3 amino acids: CSARPLGQRGSLDEQFF.

This chain connects TRBV6-1 to TRBJ2-6; the TCRdb call, TRBD1, lacks DNA for checking. The CDR3 is 17 amino acids. Germline V CDR1 and CDR2: MNHNS, SASEGT. Here the CDR3 reads CASNRGTGASGANVLTF.

The CDR3 is CASSSAGLGSPLHF. This sequence joins TRBV7-2 and TRBJ1-6. This CDR3 is 14 amino acids long. Germline CDR1 SGHTA, CDR2 FQGNSA.

The chain has TRBV28 and TRBJ1-2; the TRBD1 assignment by TCRdb is unverifiable without DNA. Germline CDR1 reads MDHEN; CDR2 reads SYDVKM. The CDR3 runs 12 residues. CDR3 in amino acids: CASRSGGAGYTF.

The rearrangement links TRBV19 to TRBJ2-7; TCRdb designates TRBD2, a call that cannot be tested without DNA. Germline assignment: CDR1 LNHDA and CDR2 SQIVND (reference sequence). The CDR3 has 14 amino acids. CDR3 residues: CASSGLAGVLEQYF. The complete variable domain, with remaining parts taken from reference TRBV19 and TRBJ2-7, reads DGGITQSPKYLFRKEGQNVTLSCEQNLNHDAMYWYRQDPGQGLRLIYYSQIVNDFQKGDIAEGYSVSREKKESFPLTVTSAQKNPTAFYLCASSGLAGVLEQYFGPGTRLTVT.

The V gene is TRBV7-3, the J gene TRBJ2-3; there is no DNA to check the TCRdb D call of TRBD2. The CDR3 has 14 residues. Germline values: CDR1 SGHTA, CDR2 FQGTGA. The CDR3 is CASSSGLPTDTQYF.

The CDR3 loop is CASSVTGRSNQPQHF. The chain uses TRBV6-2 or TRBV6-3 and TRBJ1-5; TCRdb gives TRBD1 as the D gene, but with no DNA this cannot be confirmed. CDR1 is MNHEY and CDR2 is SVGEGT in the germline V gene. The CDR3 is made up of 15 amino acids.

V is TRBV20-1 and J is TRBJ2-7; checking the TCRdb D call of TRBD1 is not possible without DNA. This CDR3 is built from 14 residues. The germline CDR1 and CDR2 sequences are DFQATT and SNEGSKA (reference sequence). The CDR3 loop is CSAKWGDSAYEQYF.

The chain recombines TRBV5-4 with TRBJ1-2. This CDR3 region has 13 residues. Germline assignment: CDR1 SGHNT and CDR2 YYREEE (reference sequence). The CDR3: CASSLASETGPHF.

The chain uses TRBV5-1 and TRBJ2-7; the D gene TCRdb calls, TRBD1, cannot be checked with no DNA. This CDR3 is 14 amino acids long. Germline-derived CDR1 and CDR2 are SGHRS and YFSETQ. Here the CDR3 reads CASSSGKGTYEQYF.

The chain recombines TRBV14 with TRBJ2-6. The CDR3 is made up of 13 amino acids. The germline V gene encodes CDR1 SGHDN and CDR2 FVKESK. The CDR3 is CASSRKGPNVLTF.

The chain recombines TRBV7-9 with TRBJ2-7; the D gene TCRdb calls, TRBD1, cannot be checked with no DNA. There are 16 residues in the CDR3. Germline-derived CDR1 and CDR2 are SEHNR and FQNEAQ (reference sequence). This chain's CDR3 is CASSAHKTGTDYEQYF.

V and J are TRBV20-1 and TRBJ1-4; TCRdb outputs TRBD1, but without DNA this stays unchecked. The germline gives CDR1 DFQATT, CDR2 SNEGSKA (reference sequence). The CDR3 extends over 15 amino acids. The CDR3 protein is CSASNRDSAVEKLFF.

The chain employs TRBV7-8 and TRBJ2-1; the TRBD2 assignment by TCRdb is unverifiable without DNA. This CDR3 comprises 14 residues. CDR1 is SGHVS, CDR2 FQNEAQ, per germline. CDR3 amino acids: CASSLGKGGNERFF. The variable domain in full, with the rest retrieved from reference TRBV7-8 and TRBJ2-1, is GAGVSQSPRYKVAKRGQDVALRCDPISGHVSLFWYQQALGQGPEFLTYFQNEAQLDKSGLPSDRFFAERPEGSVSTLKIQRTQQEDSAVYLCASSLGKGGNERFFGPGTRLTVL.

This chain connects TRBV11-2 to TRBJ2-1. The germline CDR1 and CDR2 sequences are SGHAT and FQNNGV. CDR3 length: 12 residues. The CDR3 spells CASSLWGAEQFF.

Here the CDR3 reads CASSLSALEPQHF. The chain couples TRBV12-3 or TRBV12-4 to TRBJ1-5. CDR3 length: 13 residues.

The chain has TRBV28 and TRBJ2-7; TCRdb calls TRBD1, which cannot be checked without DNA. The length of the CDR3 is 15 residues. The germline V gene encodes CDR1 MDHEN and CDR2 SYDVKM. CDR3 amino acids: CASSLALGRGYEQYF.

The J gene is TRBJ2-2, the V gene TRBV10-3; TCRdb returns TRBD2, unconfirmable since there is no DNA. The germline V gene encodes CDR1 ENHRY and CDR2 SYGVKD. The CDR3 has 17 amino acids. The CDR3 sequence is CAISESISGVNTGELFF.

J is TRBJ2-2 and V is TRBV29-1; TCRdb's D call of TRBD1 is untestable without DNA. This CDR3 is 12 amino acids long. The germline V gene has CDR1 SQVTM and CDR2 ANQGSEA. The chain's CDR3 is CSVVAGAGELFF.